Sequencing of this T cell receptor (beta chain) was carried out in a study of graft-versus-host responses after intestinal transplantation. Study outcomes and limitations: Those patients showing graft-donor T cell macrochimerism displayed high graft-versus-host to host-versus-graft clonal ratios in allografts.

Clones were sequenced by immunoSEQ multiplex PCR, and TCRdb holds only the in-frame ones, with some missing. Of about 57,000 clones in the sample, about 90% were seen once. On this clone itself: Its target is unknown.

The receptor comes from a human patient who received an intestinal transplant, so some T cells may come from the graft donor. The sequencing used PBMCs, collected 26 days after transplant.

CDR3 in DNA: TGTGCCAGCAGTCCGAGACACGGCTTCAACACTGAAGCTTTCTTT. Amino acid sequence: CASSPRHGFNTEAFF. This chain uses TRBV28 with TRBJ1-1; no clear D. This CDR3 is 15 amino acids long. The V end was cut by 5 bases, the J end by 2 bases, with 15 bases between. CDR1 and CDR2 from the germline V gene are MDHEN and SYDVKM.